The 28 T cell receptor beta chains presented below share a single source sample, sequenced in a study of Japanese encephalitis immunity and Zika vaccine responses. TCRdb itself ran the 5' RACE reads through MiXCR, one entry per CDR3 protein. The data show about 1,700 distinct CDR3 sequences, with less than 6.5% seen just once and 25% to 30% held by the top ten. PBMCs were CFSE-labeled and cultured for approximately 6 days with peptide pools at around 1 ug/mL each. The sort collected unfixed, live, CD56-CD19-CD16-CD3+CD4+ CFSE-low proliferating CD4 T cells. This material consisted of antigen-activated CD4+ T cells from blood, cultured, taken during a Zika inactivated vaccine study. The receptors come from an adult woman who received an inactivated Zika virus vaccine.

In its sample, this clonotype was seen a few times. The chain links TRBV9 to TRBJ1-1; 8 nucleotides align to TRBD1. This CDR3 comprises 13 residues. Germline loops: CDR1 SGDLS, CDR2 YYNGEE. The ends lost 4 bases at V and 4 bases at J; junction bases unmatched: 3. The CDR3 spells CASSIQGATEAFF. In DNA, the CDR3 is TGTGCCAGCAGCATCCAGGGGGCCACTGAAGCTTTCTTT.

This clonotype is labeled as large. This chain uses TRBV9 with TRBJ1-6; D is perhaps TRBD1 (5 bases). The CDR3 runs 13 residues. The germline V gene encodes CDR1 SGDLS and CDR2 YYNGEE. Trimming took 3 bases from V and 10 from J, leaving 11 bases between them. In nucleotides, the CDR3 is TGTGCCAGCAGCGCCAAGGAGGGGTCACCCCTCCACTTT. Protein: CASSAKEGSPLHF.

The chain uses TRBV5-6 and TRBJ2-6; the D gene is possibly TRBD1 (6 bases). The CDR3 consists of 15 residues. V was trimmed by 1 base and J by 2 bases, leaving 7 bases between them. Germline CDR1 reads SGHDT; CDR2 reads YYEEEE. Written as DNA, the CDR3 is TGTGCCAGCAGCTTGTCAGGGGCTGGGGCCAACGTCCTGACTTTC. Protein product: CASSLSGAGANVLTF.

By sample fraction, this clonotype is large (0.1 to 1%). CDR3 coding DNA: TGTGCCAGCAGTTTTGACTATGAAGCTTTCTTT. It encodes CASSFDYEAFF. The J gene is TRBJ1-1, the V gene TRBV6-6, with unresolved D. Germline CDR1 reads MNHNY; CDR2 reads SVGAGI (reference sequence). The CDR3 loop spans 11 amino acids. V shed 4 bases and J shed 7 bases, with 7 bases lying between them.

This clonotype was seen ten or more times. The chain combines TRBV4-1 with TRBJ2-2; D not certain. Germline V gene data show CDR1 as MGHRA and CDR2 as YSYEKL. With 2 bases removed from V and 1 base from J, the gap between germline ends came to 11 bases. The CDR3 totals 16 residues. As DNA, the CDR3 is TGCGCCAGCAGCCAACTCAGACTTGTGAACACCGGGGAGCTGTTTTTT. Amino acid sequence: CASSQLRLVNTGELFF.

This clonotype occurred many times. CDR3 in amino acids: CSAIAVSGANPTDTQYF. CDR3 in DNA: TGCAGTGCTATAGCAGTTAGCGGGGCGAACCCCACAGATACGCAGTATTTT. The chain recombines TRBV20-1 with TRBJ2-3, with 8 bases that match TRBD2. V lost 4 bases and J lost 2; bases outside the gene matches: 14. Germline V gene sequence: CDR1 DFQATT, CDR2 SNEGSKA (reference sequence). The length of the CDR3 is 17 residues.

The genes are TRBV9 and TRBJ1-6, with TRBD1 matching 9 bases. This CDR3 contains 19 residues. After removal of 3 bases from V and 5 bases from J, the junction contained 15 bases not matched to a gene. CDR1 is SGDLS and CDR2 is YYNGEE in the germline V gene. The CDR3 here is CASSAYPTGQGPNNSPLHF. CDR3 bases: TGTGCCAGCAGCGCTTACCCGACCGGACAGGGGCCGAATAATTCACCCCTCCACTTT.

In this sample, this clonotype is medium-sized. The gene calls are TRBV7-2 and TRBJ1-1; a weak D match, TRBD1 (6 bases). The V gene lost 2 bases and the J gene lost 1 base, with 23 bases spanning the gap. CDR1 is SGHTA and CDR2 is FQGNSA in the germline V gene. The CDR3 runs to 19 residues. CDR3 in DNA: TGTGCCAGCAGCTTAATTTGGACTTGGGCCGCAGGGGCGAACACTGAAGCTTTCTTT. It codes for CASSLIWTWAAGANTEAFF. The whole variable domain, remainder taken from reference TRBV7-2 and TRBJ1-1, is GAGVSQSPSNKVTEKGKDVELRCDPISGHTALYWYRQSLGQGLEFLIYFQGNSAPDKSGLPSDRFSAERTGGSVSTLTIQRTQQEDSAVYLCASSLIWTWAAGANTEAFFGQGTRLTVV.

The chain combines TRBV12-3 or TRBV12-4 with TRBJ2-7; D might be TRBD1 (6 bases). The germline V and J ends were trimmed by 6 bases and 5 bases, with 23 bases remaining between them. There are 16 residues in the CDR3. Written as DNA, the CDR3 is TGTGCCAGCAGCCGAGGACAGATTGGTGCTAAGGACGAGCAGTACTTC. This translates into CASSRGQIGAKDEQYF.

This chain joins TRBV7-9 and TRBJ1-1, with TRBD1 matching 7 bases. CDR1 is SEHNR and CDR2 is FQNEAQ in the germline V gene (reference sequence). This CDR3 region has 15 residues. Losses at the gene ends were 6 bases for V and 4 bases for J; bases not matched to a gene: 11. The CDR3 is CASRPKDRLGTEAFF. The CDR3 DNA is TGTGCCAGCAGACCTAAGGACAGGCTTGGCACTGAAGCTTTCTTT.

This clonotype was picked up many times. CDR3 protein: CASSSQTLTGGELFF. The CDR3 bases are TGTGCCAGCAGTTCCCAGACCCTCACAGGCGGGGAGCTGTTTTTT. The genes are TRBV27 and TRBJ2-2; possible D gene TRBD1, 5 bases. The V gene lost 4 bases and the J gene lost 7 bases, with 16 bases spanning the gap. The CDR3 is 15 amino acids. The germline CDR1 and CDR2 sequences are MNHEY and SMNVEV (reference sequence).

The V and J genes are TRBV2 and TRBJ2-1; D not certain. This CDR3 has 13 amino acids. Germline CDR1 is SNHLY and CDR2 is FYNNEI. The ends were cut back, 6 bases at V and 5 bases at J, with 11 bases in the middle. The CDR3 loop reads CASRGWQNNEQFF. The CDR3 nucleotides are TGTGCCAGCAGGGGGTGGCAAAACAATGAGCAGTTCTTC.

A few counts support this clonotype. V usage is TRBV9 and J usage is TRBJ2-1; no definite D call. V was cut by 0 bases and J by 7 bases, with 11 bases left in between. Germline CDR1 SGDLS, CDR2 YYNGEE. This CDR3 is 14 amino acids long. CDR3 in DNA: TGTGCCAGCAGCGTAGTAGGCAGTGGGAATGAGCAGTTCTTC. Translation: CASSVVGSGNEQFF. Combining the CDR3 with reference TRBV9 and TRBJ2-1 gives the whole variable domain DSGVTQTPKHLITATGQRVTLRCSPRSGDLSVYWYQQSLDQGLQFLIQYYNGEERAKGNILERFSAQQFPDLHSELNLSSLELGDSALYFCASSVVGSGNEQFFGPGTRLTVL.

By sample share, this clonotype is large. The V gene is TRBV30, the J gene TRBJ1-6; the D gene is possibly TRBD1 (5 bases). CDR3 length equals 18 residues. Germline loops: CDR1 GTSNPN, CDR2 SVGIG (reference sequence). The ends were cut back, 3 bases at V and 10 bases at J, with 28 bases in the middle. CDR3 sequence: CAWSADNMGEWGSSPLHF. Written as DNA, the CDR3 is TGTGCCTGGAGCGCCGATAATATGGGGGAATGGGGGAGCTCACCCCTCCACTTT.

The sample holds many counts of this clonotype. The chain uses TRBV5-1 and TRBJ2-7; D is perhaps TRBD1 (6 bases). Trimming cost V 4 bases and J 3 bases, with 17 bases left between them. The CDR3 runs 15 residues. Germline V gene sequence: CDR1 SGHRS, CDR2 YFSETQ. The CDR3 sequence: CASSPLDRRNYEQYF. The DNA for the CDR3 is TGCGCCAGCAGCCCACTAGACAGGCGCAACTACGAGCAGTACTTC.

The table lists this clonotype with many counts. The chain employs TRBV5-1 and TRBJ1-1; the match to TRBD1 covers 7 bases. The CDR3 consists of 13 residues. V gave up 4 bases and J gave up 10 bases; unmatched junction bases: 10. Germline CDR1 SGHRS, CDR2 YFSETQ. The CDR3 loop is CASSKGTGQRAFF. CDR3 nucleotides: TGCGCCAGCAGCAAGGGTACGGGACAGCGAGCTTTCTTT.

The table lists this clonotype with a few counts. This rearrangement joins TRBV28 to TRBJ1-5, with D tentatively TRBD1 (6 bases). The germline V gene has CDR1 MDHEN and CDR2 SYDVKM. Trimming shortened V by 6 bases and J by 0 bases, and 15 bases separated the two germline ends. The CDR3 sequence is 16 residues long. The CDR3 here is CASSTGTLASNQPQHF. As DNA, the CDR3 is TGTGCCAGCAGCACCGGGACACTTGCTAGCAATCAGCCCCAGCATTTT.

This clonotype was recorded at least ten times. The genes are TRBV7-7 and TRBJ1-5, with 11 bases matching TRBD1. Germline V CDR1 and CDR2: SSHAT, FNYEAQ (reference sequence). Trimming removed 3 bases from V and 7 bases from J; junction bases left unmatched: 8. This CDR3 spans 16 amino acids. The CDR3 coding sequence is TGTGCCAGCAGCTTTTTCCCGGGACAGGGGGTCCAGCCCCAGCATTTT. This gives the protein CASSFFPGQGVQPQHF.

In its sample, this clonotype was seen many times. The rearrangement uses TRBV18 and TRBJ2-7; D might be TRBD1 or TRBD2, each matching 6 bases. The V gene's germline CDR1 is KGHSH and CDR2 LQKENI. The CDR3 covers 15 residues. Trimming removed 0 bases at V and 4 bases at J, with 13 bases between. The CDR3 coding sequence is TGTGCCAGCTCACCACCAGGGGGACTGCTTTACGAGCAGTACTTC. Translating it yields CASSPPGGLLYEQYF.

There are many counts of this clonotype. The chain is built from TRBV5-6 and TRBJ2-7; D remains ambiguous. Trimming left V 1 base short and J 4 bases short, with 6 bases between. The germline gives CDR1 SGHDT, CDR2 YYEEEE. The CDR3 loop spans 12 amino acids. CDR3 residues: CASSLRKYEQYF. CDR3 DNA sequence: TGTGCCAGCAGCTTGAGGAAGTACGAGCAGTACTTC.

The table lists this clonotype with many counts. The rearrangement joins TRBV15 to TRBJ2-2; D may be TRBD2 (7 bases). The CDR3 covers 15 residues. V gave up 1 base and J gave up 10 bases, with 16 bases separating them. Germline values: CDR1 LNHNV, CDR2 YYDKDF (reference sequence). The CDR3 DNA follows: TGTGCCACCAGCAGAGCAGGGGTAGCGGGTTTGGAGCTGTTTTTT. Protein: CATSRAGVAGLELFF.

In its sample, this clonotype ranks as medium-sized. A much larger clonotype is one base distant, so this may be a read error. The chain recombines TRBV12-3 or TRBV12-4 with TRBJ2-4; D possibly corresponds to TRBD2 (9 bases). CDR3 size: 16 residues. CDR3 protein: CASSSGQGLAKNMQYF. DNA of the CDR3: TGTGCCAGCAGTTCCGGACAGGGACTAGCCAAAAACATGCAGTACTTC.

There are many counts of this clonotype. The rearrangement uses TRBV9 and TRBJ2-2; possibly TRBD2 for D (5 bases). Trimming pared 1 base from V and 9 bases from J, leaving 13 bases between. The CDR3 is 14 residues long. CDR1 SGDLS and CDR2 YYNGEE come from the germline V gene. CDR3 region: CASSVTPGSRELFF. The CDR3 DNA sequence: TGTGCCAGCAGCGTAACCCCGGGGTCACGGGAGCTGTTTTTT. Full variable domain (remainder filled in from reference TRBV9 and TRBJ2-2): DSGVTQTPKHLITATGQRVTLRCSPRSGDLSVYWYQQSLDQGLQFLIQYYNGEERAKGNILERFSAQQFPDLHSELNLSSLELGDSALYFCASSVTPGSRELFFGEGSRLTVL.

This clonotype was counted between two and nine times. The rearrangement uses TRBV20-1 and TRBJ1-1; perhaps TRBD1 as D (5 bases). The CDR3 runs to 14 residues. Trimming shortened V by 3 bases and J by 2 bases, and 13 bases separated the two germline ends. Germline V gene data show CDR1 as DFQATT and CDR2 as SNEGSKA (reference sequence). CDR3 region: CSARRGVSNTEAFF. The CDR3 DNA is TGCAGTGCTAGGAGAGGGGTGTCAAACACTGAAGCTTTCTTT.

This clonotype was seen more than once but under ten times. The genes are TRBV6-1 and TRBJ2-5; D may be TRBD2 (5 bases). The CDR3 has 14 residues. Trimming removed 4 bases from V and 2 bases from J, with 11 bases in between. Germline V CDR1 and CDR2: MNHNS, SASEGT. Written as DNA, the CDR3 is TGTGCCAGCAGTGGTGGGAGATCACAAGAGACCCAGTACTTC. Its translation is CASSGGRSQETQYF.

This clonotype is termed large (0.1 to 1%). The V gene is TRBV12-3 or TRBV12-4, the J gene TRBJ2-3; D remains unclear. This CDR3 has 13 amino acids. V was clipped by 6 bases and J by 2 bases, with 9 bases between them. CDR3 sequence: CASSRGYTDTQYF. The CDR3 DNA sequence: TGTGCCAGCAGCCGTGGGTACACAGATACGCAGTATTTT.

The chain has TRBV12-3 or TRBV12-4 and TRBJ2-1, with 10 nucleotides matching TRBD2. J lost 5 bases, V lost 7 bases, and 5 bases had no gene match. The CDR3 consists of 14 residues. The CDR3 reads CASTSGGLDNEQFF. The CDR3 coding sequence is TGTGCCAGCACTAGCGGGGGATTGGACAATGAGCAGTTCTTC.

This clonotype is labeled medium-sized (0.01 to 0.1%). The genes are TRBV11-2 and TRBJ1-1; weak D call: TRBD1 (5 bases). CDR3 size: 15 residues. Trimming pared 3 bases from V and 4 bases from J, leaving 15 bases between. Germline V gene lookup returns CDR1 SGHAT and CDR2 FQNNGV. The DNA of the CDR3 is TGTGCCAGCAGCTTGAGCGATGGGGGATCCACTGAAGCTTTCTTT. This translates into CASSLSDGGSTEAFF.